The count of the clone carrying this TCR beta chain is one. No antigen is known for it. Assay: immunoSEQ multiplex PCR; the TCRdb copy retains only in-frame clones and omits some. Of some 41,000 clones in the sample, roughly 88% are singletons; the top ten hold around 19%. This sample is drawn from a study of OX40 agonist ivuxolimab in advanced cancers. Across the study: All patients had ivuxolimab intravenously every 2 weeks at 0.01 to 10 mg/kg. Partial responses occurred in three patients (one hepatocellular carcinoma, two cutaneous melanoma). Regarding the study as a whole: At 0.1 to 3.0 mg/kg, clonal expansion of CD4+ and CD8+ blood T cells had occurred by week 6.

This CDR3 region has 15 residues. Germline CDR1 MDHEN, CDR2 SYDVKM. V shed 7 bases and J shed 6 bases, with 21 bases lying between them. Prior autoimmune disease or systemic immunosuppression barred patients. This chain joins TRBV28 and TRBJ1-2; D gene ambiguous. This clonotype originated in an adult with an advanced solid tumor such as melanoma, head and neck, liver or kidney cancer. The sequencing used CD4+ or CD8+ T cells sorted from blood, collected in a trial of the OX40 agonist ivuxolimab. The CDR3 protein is CASITSGPLWNGYTF. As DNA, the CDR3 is TGTGCCAGCATCACTTCCGGACCCCTGTGGAATGGCTACACCTTC.